The 28 T cell receptor beta chains in this list originate from one sample, sequenced in a study of regulatory T cells in long-lasting Graves disease. Sequencing libraries for TCR beta were prepared with iRepertoire HTBI primers and Arm-PCR of CDR3 regions. TCRdb independently ran MiXCR on the multiplex PCR reads; one entry per CDR3 protein. Seen here are 350,000 to 500,000 distinct CDR3 sequences, roughly 21% observed once, and the top ten hold about 13%. Regarding time point: persistent/refractory GD, antithyroid drugs over 5 years with positive TRAb. PBMC RNA served as the TCR library source. The specimen was peripheral blood mononuclear cells (PBMCs), collected when the disease was refractory, from a patient treated with antithyroid drugs. The receptors here all came from a female donor with Graves disease.

This clonotype was detected ten times or more. The V call is TRBV12-3 or TRBV12-4, the J call TRBJ1-1, with 7 bases that match TRBD1. Germline trimming cut 6 bases from V and 2 bases from J; bases unmatched to any gene: 15. The CDR3 loop spans 17 amino acids. The CDR3 DNA reads as TGTGCCAGCAGCCCACCTTACTGGGACAGTATTAACACTGAAGCTTTCTTT. This codes for CASSPPYWDSINTEAFF.

This chain joins TRBV5-1 and TRBJ2-6; 7 bases fit TRBD1. The germline gives CDR1 SGHRS, CDR2 YFSETQ. CDR3 length equals 16 residues. V lost 4 bases to trimming and J lost 2 bases; unmatched junction nucleotides: 6. The CDR3 sequence: CASSKKTGTGANVLTF. CDR3 DNA sequence: TGCGCCAGCAGCAAAAAGACAGGGACTGGGGCCAACGTCCTGACTTTC.

This clonotype was detected a few times. The rearrangement links TRBV3-1 to TRBJ1-3; D is unresolved. The CDR3 covers 15 residues. From germline, CDR1 is LGHDT and CDR2 YNNKEL (reference sequence). V was clipped by 0 bases and J by 4 bases, with 10 bases between them. CDR3: CASSQEEGRGNTIYF. In DNA, the CDR3 is TGTGCCAGCAGCCAAGAGGAGGGAAGAGGAAACACCATATATTTT.

Only a few counts were recorded for this clonotype. This sequence joins TRBV7-9 and TRBJ2-7, with unresolved D. This CDR3 region has 16 residues. CDR1 is SEHNR and CDR2 is FQNEAQ in the germline V gene (reference sequence). Trimming took 5 bases from V and 2 from J, leaving 19 bases between them. CDR3 bases: TGTGCCAGCAGCCCCGGCACTATTGGGTCGACCTACGAGCAGTACTTC. It codes for CASSPGTIGSTYEQYF.

This clonotype was found many times. The chain has TRBV5-1 and TRBJ2-7; possibly TRBD2 for D (5 bases). V was trimmed by 1 base and J by 6 bases, leaving 17 bases between them. The CDR3 covers 15 residues. Germline V CDR1 and CDR2: SGHRS, YFSETQ. The CDR3 loop reads CASSLYLDGNPEQYF. CDR3 bases: TGCGCCAGCAGCTTGTATCTAGACGGGAATCCCGAGCAGTACTTC.

This clonotype was found once. This may arise from a read error, as a much more abundant clone is one base away. The chain recombines TRBV12-3 or TRBV12-4 with TRBJ2-7, with 11 positions matching TRBD2. V gave up 6 bases and J gave up 2 bases; unmatched junction bases: 6. The CDR3 loop spans 15 amino acids. CDR3 protein: CASSQGLAETYEQYF. In nucleotides, the CDR3 is TGTGCCAGCAGCCAGGGACTAGCGGAGACCTACGAGCAGTACTTC.

This clonotype has only a few counts. DNA of the CDR3: TGTGCCAGCGCGGCTAGCACAGATACGCAGTATTTT. It codes for CASAASTDTQYF. This chain links TRBV12-3 or TRBV12-4 with TRBJ2-3, with D uncertain. The CDR3 length is 12 residues. Between the trimmed V and J ends, which lost 8 bases and 0 bases, there was a span of 6 bases.

A note on this clonotype: A much larger clone lies a single base off, so this may be a read error. The genes are TRBV28 and TRBJ2-7; no clear D. Germline V gives CDR1 MDHEN, CDR2 SYDVKM. This CDR3 has 13 amino acids. The DNA for the CDR3 is TGTGCCGGCAGTTTAAAAGCGCTCTACGAGCAGTACTTC. Its protein product is CAGSLKALYEQYF. Together with reference TRBV28 and TRBJ2-7, the CDR3 gives the full variable domain: DVKVTQSSRYLVKRTGEKVFLECVQDMDHENMFWYRQDPGLGLRLIYFSYDVKMKEKGDIPEGYSVSREKKERFSLILESASTNQTSMYLCAGSLKALYEQYFGPGTRLTVT.

There are many counts of this clonotype. Germline and junction disagree at one end, which may indicate a read error. This chain connects TRBV10-1 to TRBJ1-2; TRBD1 is a possible D gene (5 bases). The CDR3 is made up of 14 amino acids. CDR1 WNHNN and CDR2 SYGVQD come from the germline V gene (reference sequence). As DNA, the CDR3 is TGCGCCAGCAGTGAAGGGCCGGGACGCCCCGAACGGGTCTTC. Protein: CASSEGPGRPERVF.

This clonotype was found a few times. The gene calls are TRBV9 and TRBJ1-4, with 11 bases fitting TRBD1. CDR1 and CDR2 (germline): SGDLS, YYNGEE. The CDR3 runs 15 residues. Trimming took 4 bases from V and 5 from J; bases not matched to a gene: 4. CDR3 sequence reads: CASSSGQGANEKLFF. Here the CDR3 DNA reads TGTGCCAGCAGCTCAGGACAGGGGGCGAATGAAAAACTGTTTTTT.

In its sample, this clonotype was seen a few times. A much larger clone is a single base away; this may be a read error. Given the absence of the conserved phenylalanine or tryptophan at the CDR3 end, a read error is likely. The rearrangement uses TRBV28 and TRBJ2-5; 8 nucleotides match TRBD1. This CDR3 comprises 15 residues. The J segment lost 1 base and the V segment lost 4 bases, leaving 5 bases of the junction unmatched. Germline V gives CDR1 MDHEN, CDR2 SYDVKM. CDR3 coding DNA: TGTGCCAGCAGTTCCGCAGGGGGCGGCCAAGAGACCCAGTACCTC. As protein: CASSSAGGGQETQYL.

There are many counts of this clonotype. The genes are TRBV2 and TRBJ2-7, with TRBD1 as a possible D gene (8 bases). The CDR3 totals 14 residues. Germline V gene data show CDR1 as SNHLY and CDR2 as FYNNEI. Trimming took 10 bases from V and 6 from J, leaving 22 bases between them. As DNA, the CDR3 is TGTGCCATCCTCGACTCGACAGGGGAGGGCGAGCAGTACTTC. This gives the protein CAILDSTGEGEQYF.

In this sample, this clonotype turned up a few times. The rearrangement links TRBV20-1 to TRBJ2-7; D is possibly TRBD2 (5 bases). The V gene's germline CDR1 is DFQATT and CDR2 SNEGSKA (reference sequence). V dropped 5 bases and J dropped 4 bases, with 15 bases sitting between them. The CDR3 is 13 residues long. In DNA, the CDR3 is TGCAGTGCTGAGAGTCCACTAGTTTACGAGCAGTACTTC. As protein: CSAESPLVYEQYF.

Concerning this clonotype: Given a much more abundant clone one base away, this may be a read error. The J gene is TRBJ2-7, the V gene TRBV6-5; D unresolved. The germline V gene encodes CDR1 MNHEY and CDR2 SVGAGI. The CDR3 consists of 13 residues. V was clipped by 2 bases and J by 2 bases, with 7 bases between them. The CDR3 bases are TGTGCCAGCAGTTACGGGAACACCTACGAGCAGTACTTC. This sequence encodes CASSYGNTYEQYF.

V and J are TRBV7-9 and TRBJ2-7; D is possibly TRBD2 (5 bases). V was trimmed by 4 bases and J by 2 bases, leaving 15 bases between them. The length of the CDR3 is 15 residues. Germline assignment: CDR1 SEHNR and CDR2 FQNEAQ (reference sequence). Written as DNA, the CDR3 is TGTGCCAGCAGCTCTTCGGCTAGCCATCCCTACGAGCAGTACTTC. It encodes CASSSSASHPYEQYF.

This clonotype turned up a few times. One base away lies a much larger clone, so this may be a sequencing read error. V gene TRBV6-4 combines with J gene TRBJ2-5; 7 nucleotides line up with TRBD1. The germline CDR1 and CDR2 sequences are MRHNA and SNTAGT. This CDR3 region has 13 residues. V was pared by 5 bases and J by 5 bases, with 5 bases of the junction left unmatched. The CDR3, as DNA: TGTGCCAGCAGTCACAGGGGTGGGGAGACCCAGTACTTC. Translation: CASSHRGGETQYF.

The sample holds many counts of this clonotype. The CDR3 spells CASRGQLNQPQHF. The DNA of the CDR3 is TGTGCCAGCAGAGGACAGCTGAATCAGCCCCAGCATTTT. This rearrangement joins TRBV6-2 or TRBV6-3 to TRBJ1-5, with a weak D call TRBD1 (6 bases). This CDR3 comprises 13 residues. The germline CDR1 and CDR2 sequences are MNHEY and SVGEGT. Between the trimmed V and J ends, which lost 6 bases and 4 bases, there was a span of 10 bases.

The CDR3 reads CASSPPWREWSNEQFF. The CDR3 nucleotides read TGTGCCAGCAGCCCCCCGTGGCGGGAGTGGTCCAATGAGCAGTTCTTC. The V call is TRBV7-2, the J call TRBJ2-1; 7 nucleotides match TRBD2. CDR1 is SGHTA and CDR2 is FQGNSA in the germline V gene. The V gene end was trimmed by 5 bases and the J gene end by 6 bases; junction bases not matched to a gene: 13. The CDR3 loop spans 16 amino acids.

This clonotype was observed at least ten times. J is TRBJ2-5 and V is TRBV2; D remains ambiguous. Trimming took 0 bases from V and 5 from J, leaving 4 bases between them. The CDR3 loop spans 12 amino acids. Germline V CDR1 and CDR2: SNHLY, FYNNEI. The CDR3: CASSEADETQYF. Written as DNA, the CDR3 is TGTGCCAGCAGTGAAGCGGACGAGACCCAGTACTTC.

A few counts support this clonotype. The chain has TRBV5-1 and TRBJ2-2; TRBD1 matches 7 bases. This CDR3 is built from 16 residues. CDR1 is SGHRS, CDR2 YFSETQ, per germline. Trimming took 0 bases from V and 4 from J; bases not matched to a gene: 6. CDR3 nucleotide sequence: TGCGCCAGCAGCTTGGGAGAGGGGGCTATCACCGGGGAGCTGTTTTTT. Protein product: CASSLGEGAITGELFF.

This clonotype was picked up many times. The chain uses TRBV20-1 and TRBJ2-7; TRBD2 aligns across 7 bases. After removal of 4 bases from V and 3 bases from J, the junction contained 9 bases not matched to a gene. Germline V gene data show CDR1 as DFQATT and CDR2 as SNEGSKA (reference sequence). The CDR3 sequence is 14 residues long. The CDR3 DNA reads TGCAGTGCTAAATCTGGGACTACTGACTACGAGCAGTACTTC. Its translation: CSAKSGTTDYEQYF.

The genes are TRBV7-9 and TRBJ2-7, with 7 bases fitting TRBD2. Trimming cost V 3 bases and J 5 bases; bases outside gene matches: 13. The CDR3 is 16 residues long. Per germline, CDR1 SEHNR and CDR2 FQNEAQ (reference sequence). The CDR3 is CASSFRNSGTKHEQYF. For the CDR3, the DNA is TGTGCCAGCAGCTTCAGAAATTCCGGGACTAAGCACGAGCAGTACTTC.

This chain connects TRBV29-1 to TRBJ2-1; 10 bases align to TRBD2. The ends lost 4 bases at V and 7 bases at J; junction bases unmatched: 10. Looked up from germline, CDR1 is SQVTM and CDR2 is ANQGSEA. The CDR3 spans 15 residues. This chain's CDR3 is CSVGGQREGLNEQFF. The CDR3 region has the DNA TGCAGCGTTGGGGGTCAGCGGGAGGGCCTAAATGAGCAGTTCTTC.

The rearrangement uses TRBV20-1 and TRBJ2-2; D tentatively fits TRBD1 or TRBD2 (6 bases each). CDR1 is DFQATT and CDR2 is SNEGSKA in the germline V gene (reference sequence). This CDR3 contains 15 residues. CDR3 in amino acids: CSPALGGANTGELFF. Here the CDR3 DNA reads TGCTCCCCCGCTTTGGGGGGCGCGAACACCGGGGAGCTGTTTTTT.

The chain recombines TRBV20-1 with TRBJ2-2; D is possibly TRBD2 (6 bases). CDR1 is DFQATT and CDR2 is SNEGSKA in the germline V gene (reference sequence). The CDR3 runs 14 residues. Trimming shortened V by 5 bases and J by 3 bases, and 13 bases separated the two germline ends. CDR3 bases: TGCAGTGCTGAGCGGGTGGAGGACACCGGGGAGCTGTTTTTT. Translated, it gives CSAERVEDTGELFF.

This clonotype has at least ten counts. The chain carries TRBV12-3 or TRBV12-4 and TRBJ2-5; 7 bases are shared with TRBD1. There are 15 residues in the CDR3. With 6 bases clipped from V and 0 bases from J, the junction kept 7 bases outside the gene matches. The CDR3 region is CASSLGQADQETQYF. The CDR3 DNA is TGTGCCAGCAGCCTCGGACAGGCAGACCAAGAGACCCAGTACTTC.

This clonotype was observed at least ten times. The V and J genes are TRBV19 and TRBJ1-2; D unresolved. The CDR3 is 13 residues long. Trimming removed 5 bases at V and 7 bases at J, with 14 bases between. Germline lookup yields CDR1 LNHDA and CDR2 SQIVND (reference sequence). CDR3 protein: CASSDQRPLGYTF. The CDR3 nucleotides are TGTGCCAGTAGTGATCAGAGGCCTCTTGGCTACACCTTC.

The sample holds a few counts of this clonotype. The rearrangement joins TRBV9 to TRBJ1-1, with D unclear. This CDR3 has 14 amino acids. V shed 0 bases and J shed 1 base, with 7 bases lying between them. CDR1 and CDR2 (germline): SGDLS, YYNGEE. CDR3 coding DNA: TGTGCCAGCAGCGTAGGAGGGTGGAACACTGAAGCTTTCTTT. Protein sequence: CASSVGGWNTEAFF.